This T cell receptor beta chain was sequenced in a study of follicular helper T cells after annual influenza vaccination. Regarding time point: 2014-2015 season, pre-vaccination. Excluded were substance abuse, HIV/AIDS, active cancer, immunomodulatory drugs and active illness. For this clone: Its antigen remains unknown.

Sequencing of TCRB used Survey level resolution. The data were produced by immunoSEQ multiplex PCR, yet TCRdb's version contains in-frame clones alone and is incomplete. The sample lists around 10,000 clones, 70% to 85% occurring once. Overall study results and limits: ICOS+CD38+ cTfh clonality change tracked circulating plasmablast frequency change.

This CDR3 is built from 17 residues. CDR1 and CDR2 (germline): SGHRS, YFSETQ. Trimming removed 5 bases from V and 0 bases from J; junction bases left unmatched: 7. The clonotype was recovered from an adult who received the influenza vaccine. The sequencing used CXCR5- memory CD4+ T cells sorted from blood, collected on the day of influenza vaccination. The rearrangement joins TRBV5-1 to TRBJ2-3; 12 bases agree with TRBD2. The CDR3 nucleotides are TGCGCCAGCAGAGCGGGAGGGACTAGCGGGAGCACAGATACGCAGTATTTT. It is translated as CASRAGGTSGSTDTQYF.